The T cell receptor (beta chain) under discussion was sequenced for a study of blood T cell repertoires in COVID-19. Study-wide background: In each case, the material was cDNA or gDNA derived from T cells, B-cell-depleted T cells, or PBMCs.

Germline CDR1 is SGHKS and CDR2 is YYEKEE (reference sequence). The junction had 9 bases not matched to a gene; V was cut back by 0 bases and J by 1 base. The CDR3 consists of 18 residues. Authors' analysis steps: Estimated nucleated cell counts came from reference gene primer amplification. Generated by immunoSEQ multiplex PCR, the TCRdb table keeps only in-frame clones and is missing some. Clone size and V and J calls were adopted from that table, with D and trimming inferred from the DNA. The table has about 300,000 clones, around 86% seen once; the top ten hold 1.3%. The gene calls are TRBV5-5 and TRBJ1-3; 8 nucleotides line up with TRBD1. The TCR comes from a man aged 70 or older with acute or convalescent COVID-19. The sequencing sample was made of peripheral blood. The DNA of the CDR3 is TGTGCCAGCAGCTTGGTCGGACAGGGATCTTCTTCTGGAAACACCATATATTTT. It specifies CASSLVGQGSSSGNTIYF.